These T cell receptor beta chains were read from a single sample in a study of early T cells in non-severe SARS-CoV-2 infection. TCRdb re-analysed the 5' RACE reads in MiXCR, keeping a single row per CDR3 protein. The sample yields 56,000 or so distinct CDR3 sequences, about 11% seen once. Sequencing was done on a sample of whole blood. These receptors were collected from an adult who was a healthcare worker with PCR-confirmed SARS-CoV-2 infection or an uninfected control (not recorded which). Both conserved end residues are part of each CDR3. The order of the fields is D gene, clone size, J gene, V gene, CDR3 DNA, CDR3 protein. The D gene is left open where the match is weak. Size is stated for part of the rows, as once, few or many counts, or as a class when the clone is expanded.

>NA|NA|TRBJ1-5|TRBV7-8
TGTGCCAGCAGCTTAGAGTATAGCAATCAGCCCCAGCATTTT
CASSLEYSNQPQHF
>NA|many|TRBJ1-5|TRBV19
TGTGCCAGTAGTATAGATTTCAGTGGGGGCAATCAGCCCCAGCATTTT
CASSIDFSGGNQPQHF
>TRBD1|many|TRBJ1-1|TRBV12-3/TRBV12-4
TGTGCCAGCAGTCTGACAGGGATCGGTGAAGCTTTCTTT
CASSLTGIGEAFF
>NA|many|TRBJ2-3|TRBV5-1
TGCGCCAGCAGCGCCCCACGAGAGGCGGGACAGATATGGTCTAGCACAGATACGCAGTATTTT
CASSAPREAGQIWSSTDTQYF
>NA|many|TRBJ1-1|TRBV7-3
TGTGCCAGCAGCCTGCATGGGGCCTCTGAAGCTTTCTTT
CASSLHGASEAFF
>TRBD1|few|TRBJ1-1|TRBV18
TGTGCCAGCTCACCCTTAGACAGGGCGGCTTTCTTT
CASSPLDRAAFF
>TRBD2|many|TRBJ2-1|TRBV6-2/TRBV6-3
TGTGCCAGCAGTGCCAGGGCGGGAGTACTCTACAATGAGCAGTTCTTC
CASSARAGVLYNEQFF
>NA|many|TRBJ1-4|TRBV7-6
TGTGCCAGCAGCAAAGACGGGGGCTCTAATGAAAAACTGTTTTTT
CASSKDGGSNEKLFF
>TRBD1|NA|TRBJ1-6|TRBV12-3/TRBV12-4
TGTGCCAGCAGTGCGGGGACAGTGTCAGGCTCCTATAATTCACCCCTCCACTTT
CASSAGTVSGSYNSPLHF
>NA|few|TRBJ1-1|TRBV5-5
TGTGCCAGCAGCATAGACTGGGATGAAGCTTTCTTT
CASSIDWDEAFF
>NA|NA|TRBJ2-1|TRBV4-1
TGCGCCAGCAGCCAGGACCCGGGTATATACAATGAGCAGTTCTTC
CASSQDPGIYNEQFF
>NA|few|TRBJ2-1|TRBV6-2/TRBV6-3
TGTGCCAGCACTCCTAGTGGGTACAATGAGCAGTTCTTC
CASTPSGYNEQFF
>NA|NA|TRBJ2-7|TRBV7-9
TGTGCCAGCACGCCATATGACAACGCCTACGAGCAGTACTTC
CASTPYDNAYEQYF
>NA|NA|TRBJ2-2|TRBV7-2
TGTGCCAGCAGCCAGTCCGGGAGAGGGACAAGTGGCGGGGAGCTGTTTTTT
CASSQSGRGTSGGELFF
>NA|NA|TRBJ2-3|TRBV5-1
TGCGCCAGCAGCTTCTCAGAGGTCACTACGCAGTATTTT
CASSFSEVTTQYF
>TRBD2|few|TRBJ2-3|TRBV9
TGTGCCAGCAGCCCCGGACTAGGAGGCACAGATACGCAGTATTTT
CASSPGLGGTDTQYF
>NA|many|TRBJ2-6|TRBV19
TGTGCCAGTAGTATAGAGGTCGGCAGCTCTGGGGCCAACGTCCTGACTTTC
CASSIEVGSSGANVLTF
>NA|many|TRBJ2-4|TRBV6-2/TRBV6-3
TGTGCCAGCAGTTCACCCACTAGCTTCCAGATTCAGTACTTC
CASSSPTSFQIQYF
>NA|many|TRBJ2-2|TRBV5-1
TGCGCCAGCAGCCTGAGACCCGGAGGTACCGGGGAGCTGTTTTTT
CASSLRPGGTGELFF
>NA|NA|TRBJ1-2|TRBV7-2
TGTGCCAGCAGCTTGGGTACAACTAACTATGGCTACACCTTC
CASSLGTTNYGYTF
>NA|few|TRBJ2-5|TRBV27
TGTGCCAGCAGTAACAGGGGAGGGCAAGAGACCCAGTACTTC
CASSNRGGQETQYF
>NA|many|TRBJ2-5|TRBV5-1
TGCGCCAGCAGCTCCCGCCCCCAAGAGACCCAGTACTTC
CASSSRPQETQYF
>NA|many|TRBJ2-1|TRBV24-1
TGTGCCACCAGCGCAAACTGGGCAGGTCTTGTCAATGAGCAGTTCTTC
CATSANWAGLVNEQFF
>NA|many|TRBJ2-3|TRBV7-2
TGTGCCAGCAGCTTAGTATCGGGAGCGGGCGATACGCAGTATTTT
CASSLVSGAGDTQYF
>NA|once|TRBJ1-2|TRBV7-2
TGTGCCAGCAGCTTAGAGAGGTCGACCTATGGCTACACCTTC
CASSLERSTYGYTF
>NA|NA|TRBJ1-6|TRBV7-8
TGTGCCAGCAGCCCCTTAGCTGACTATTCACCCCTCCACTTT
CASSPLADYSPLHF
>NA|NA|TRBJ2-1|TRBV3-1
TGTGCCAGCAGCCGAGTGCAAATTGAGCAGTTCTTC
CASSRVQIEQFF
>NA|many|TRBJ2-4|TRBV9
TGTGCCAGCAGCGATCCGGGGGCAGACATTCAGTACTTC
CASSDPGADIQYF
>NA|NA|TRBJ1-3|TRBV29-1
TGCAGCGTTCAAGGGCACTCTGGAAACACCATATATTTT
CSVQGHSGNTIYF
>NA|NA|TRBJ1-4|TRBV7-8
TGTGCCAGCAGCTTAGGACCTGAAAAACTGTTTTTT
CASSLGPEKLFF
>NA|few|TRBJ2-1|TRBV5-6
TGTGCCAGCAGCTTGGTACCCAATGAGCAGTTCTTC
CASSLVPNEQFF
>NA|many|TRBJ2-3|TRBV12-3/TRBV12-4
TGTGCCAGCACTCCGGACCGGGAGAGGTCAGATACGCAGTATTTT
CASTPDRERSDTQYF
>NA|few|TRBJ1-2|TRBV7-2
TGTGCCAGCAGCTCCAGGACATCCGCGGGGTATGGCTACACCTTC
CASSSRTSAGYGYTF
>NA|many|TRBJ2-3|TRBV27
TGTGCCAGCTCCATCCGGGATCACACAGATACGCAGTATTTT
CASSIRDHTDTQYF
>NA|NA|TRBJ1-6|TRBV6-2/TRBV6-3
TGTGCCTCCAAAGGGGGATTCGGACCCCTCCACTTT
CASKGGFGPLHF
>TRBD1|NA|TRBJ2-2|TRBV5-1
TGCGCCAGCAGGTCCGGGACAGGCGCTTATTCCGGGGAGCTGTTTTTT
CASRSGTGAYSGELFF
>NA|many|TRBJ2-6|TRBV9
TGTGCCAGCAGCGCCACCCCAGGGAACTCTGGGGCCAACGTCCTGACTTTC
CASSATPGNSGANVLTF